This TCR beta chain was identified during a study of T cells after yellow fever vaccination. About the research overall: Investigators used CD3, CD45RA, CCR7 and CD95 to sort the EM, EMRA, CM and Tscm memory subsets. SMART-Seq v4 Ultra Low Input prepared the low-cell-number fractions. Whole-study results and caveats: Contamination of FACS-sorted repertoires by abundant clonotypes from the bulk population could occur.

The table lists this clonotype with many counts. By 5'RACE template switching, TCR cDNA was produced, with a universal primer site and UMIs added in the process. A single record per CDR3 protein comes from TCRdb applying MiXCR to the 5' RACE reads. The sample yields 50,000 to 60,000 distinct CDR3 sequences, about 5% seen once. Per the germline V gene, CDR1 is SEHNR and CDR2 is FQNEAQ (reference sequence). There are 16 residues in the CDR3. The V end was cut by 5 bases, the J end by 0 bases, with 16 bases between. The origin of this receptor is a man aged 18-30 years who received the YFV17D yellow fever vaccine. The J gene is TRBJ1-1, the V gene TRBV7-9; a weak D match, TRBD1 (6 bases). The specimen was PBMCs, either bulk or a sorted T-cell subset (CD4+, CD8+, memory, or dextramer-sorted; not recorded which), collected on the day of the yellow fever booster vaccination. The CDR3 nucleotides are TGTGCCAGCAGCCCGAACGGGGGGCGGGTGAACACTGAAGCTTTCTTT. This sequence encodes CASSPNGGRVNTEAFF.